This TCR beta chain was profiled in a study of cytomegalovirus exposure and HLA in healthy donors (TCRdb year 2017). At the level of the whole study: An earlier analysis of some 620 of the donors reported 250 to 300 Gb of sequence data and 95 million to 140 million unique TCR beta sequences obtained from around 180 million T cells. An early release that covered around 590 HLA-typed donors contained about 300 gigabases of sequencing data and roughly 84 million unique TCR sequences. Of the roughly 400 genotyped donors, 65% to 90% were placed in the genetic ancestry cluster associated with self-reported Caucasian donors. The study aimed to test whether cataloging public T cell receptors could reveal signatures of past pathogen exposure. The study used immunosequencing to profile the T cell repertoires of some 600 subjects and linked those repertoires to cytomegalovirus serostatus. In addition to the first cohort of around 670 subjects, a separate validation cohort of approximately 130 different subjects was used. To predict cytomegalovirus infection status, the study brought together high-throughput TCR immunosequencing, statistical association of individual TCRs with disease status, and machine learning. In a later analysis, previously published TCR beta repertoires from about 640 donors were re-analyzed and high-resolution HLA genotyping was added so that TCR occurrence patterns could be studied. Rather than using new phenotypic data, the later analysis identified candidate immune exposures from TCR beta sequences and from how often those sequences occurred across donors. In an earlier analysis of roughly 580 of the donors, high-throughput TCR beta sequencing was used to judge whether each TCR beta V gene segment behaved as functional or pseudogenic. Donor age, sex, ethnicity and CMV serostatus were collected together with the repertoire data. Genome-wide SNP genotypes for about 60% of the roughly 670 donors were used in a later genetic analysis, which treated that subset as a discovery cohort. Every repertoire in the discovery cohort had been generated on one and the same sequencing platform. Class I and class II HLA loci were covered by the typing at four-digit resolution. The number of typed donors differed by locus: roughly 620-640 for A, B, C, DRB1 and DQB1; some 500 for DQA1; 606 for DPA1; and approximately 450 for DPB1. Because of strong linkage in the cohort, five DR-DQ haplotypes were treated as single units for association and clustering. On average, about 240,000 unique TCR beta nucleotide sequences were sequenced per donor among some 430 genotyped donors of the cohort, with approximately 18% of those sequences being non-productive. Overall study outcomes, separate from this receptor: A later analysis found that most CMV-associated TCR beta chains appeared HLA-restricted, with HLA associations seemingly driven largely by CMV exposure. In a later analysis, HLA-associated TCR beta chains were found to be more clonally expanded and to have lower generation probabilities than equally common non-associated chains. A further reported finding was that TCR beta sequences accurately predicted the HLA-A and HLA-B alleles for most subjects in the first cohort. In a later genetic analysis, fewer N-insertions in productive TCRs were reported among donors in an Asian-associated ancestry cluster than the roughly 640-donor mean. Several of the top co-occurrence clusters appeared to be linked to parvovirus B19, influenza, CMV and Epstein-Barr virus, according to a later analysis. In vitro tests confirmed that a few of the cytomegalovirus-associated TCR beta chains recognize cytomegalovirus antigens. Some IMGT-functional V segments, including TRBV6-2 and TRBV6-3, could not be told apart with the 87-base-pair reads, so those segments were excluded. A later analysis associated some 17,000 TCR beta sequences with specific HLA alleles at a false discovery rate of 0.05. Correlated functional status among segregating V segments might be attributable to linkage disequilibrium, but an unknown experimental factor could not be ruled out. Most TCR sequences were seen in very few donors, while some public TCRs were found in many individuals. A group of highly shared sequence variants was considered likely to be a technical artifact of the sequencing pipeline. Assigning TCR associations to individual alleles was difficult when HLA alleles, especially DR and DQ, strongly co-occurred. This cohort had only TCR beta chains sequenced, and the lack of alpha or paired-chain data limited which features could be detected. The only immune exposure information available for the cohort was CMV serostatus. The authors suggested that the approach could potentially be generalized to other disease states and immunological phenotypes. In a later genetic analysis, a missense DCLRE1C variant was associated with V-gene and J-gene trimming of TCR beta chains, and the association was replicated in an independent cohort. The presence/absence analyses assumed that sequencing depth was roughly uniform across donors, and that assumption may not be true. Broadly in line with IMGT annotations, most TCR beta V segments showed up in productive rearrangements about 87% or about 30% of the time in an earlier analysis of approximately 600 of the donors. In both the original and validation cohorts, the classifier was reported to diagnose cytomegalovirus status with high specificity and sensitivity. A later analysis found that TCR association rates varied across HLA loci, with DRB1 alleles showing the most associated TCRs and HLA-C alleles the fewest. Because HLA typing was missing for some donors at each locus, association tests included only the typed subset. The study gave a list of 150 to 200 TCR beta chains associated with cytomegalovirus. Because counts were too low, around 17 rarely observed V segments, including chromosome 9 orphons, were left out of the earlier analysis of some 600 of the donors.

In total, roughly 670 healthy bone marrow donors made up the cohort. Cohort members were all nominally healthy when sampled, although unrecorded immune exposures were likely present. The donor was CMV seropositive and was included in the group of 289 seropositive cohort members. Every donor gave a peripheral blood sample, and the peripheral blood mononuclear cells from that sample were used for TCR beta sequencing. The Qiagen DNeasy Blood Extraction Kit was used to extract genomic DNA from the blood cell samples. V lost 7 bases and J lost 8 bases; the stretch between them is 18 bases long. The CDR3 contains 14 residues, cysteine and phenylalanine counted. The kept DNA is CDR3 alone, 42 bases in frame from the first base. Per the germline V gene, MGHDK is the CDR1 and SYGVNS is the CDR2. Receptors were amplified or captured by the immunoSEQ multiplex PCR assay. A mixture of 60 forward primers for TCR Vbeta segments and 13 reverse primers for TCR Jbeta segments was used in the multiplex PCR. The CDR3 region of rearranged TCR beta genes was amplified from genomic DNA with a multiplex PCR assay. Amplified TCR beta libraries were sequenced as 87-base-pair reads on the Illumina HiSeq System. The authors' analysis ran thus. A later analysis tallied roughly 78 million unique TCR beta chains across the approximately 670 repertoires, and around 10 million of those chains were shared by two or more donors. To remove PCR and sequencing errors, raw reads were error-corrected and collapsed into unique sequences using a nearest-neighbor algorithm that merged closely related sequences. CDR3 sequences were aligned to IMGT reference sequences to assign V, D and J gene segments. For a sequence to be retained, at least a six-nucleotide match to both a V gene segment and a J gene segment was required. Rearrangements were classified as productive when the CDR3 lacked stop codons and remained in frame with V and J, and all other rearrangements were classified as non-productive. Following IMGT convention, CDR3 was defined as the stretch from the second conserved V-encoded cysteine up to the conserved J-encoded phenylalanine. The earlier analysis of about 590 of the donors excluded sequences that lacked an unambiguous match to a single V gene segment. An earlier analysis of approximately 590 of the donors called V segments functional above 56.7% productive rearrangements and segregating when the between-donor standard deviation exceeded 5%. A statistical classification framework was built to diagnose cytomegalovirus status from the catalog of TCR beta chain sequences. A later analysis assigned V and J genes by comparing TCR nucleotide sequences with IMGT/GENE-DB human TR gene sequences. The TCRdist pipeline was used in a later analysis to assign CDR3 sequences and most-parsimonious VDJ recombination scenarios. A later analysis defined each TCR beta chain by its CDR3 amino acid sequence plus V-gene family, and excluded reads lacking a unique V-gene family. In a later analysis, around 600 highly shared, low-generation-probability nucleotide sequences were removed to address suspected cross-contamination and a sequencing artifact. For each public chain, a later analysis derived a clonal expansion index from normalized ranks of inferred template counts within each repertoire. In a later analysis, generation probabilities were computed with a VDJ recombination model fitted to out-of-frame rearrangements, and the resulting probabilities were checked against IGoR. A later analysis scored TCR-TCR, TCR-HLA and TCR-CMV co-occurrence with hypergeometric tests, applying a repertoire-size bias correction to TCR pairs. False discovery rates were estimated in a later analysis by permuting HLA or CMV assignments 20 times. In a later analysis, co-occurring TCRs were grouped using DBSCAN, and TCRdist sequence similarity was added for clustering within HLA-allele-positive subsets. For co-occurrence clustering, repertoires with fewer than 30,000 or more than 120,000 public chains were excluded, along with a handful of repertoires with anomalous nucleotide sharing. TCRdb took over this immuneACCESS table, retaining in-frame rearrangements with V and J assigned. Such tables are incomplete; in checked studies, under half of the missing clones stem from an unresolved V gene, and the remainder is unexplained. D and trimming come from the DNA, and the V and J calls and clone size come from that table. The table for this sample lists roughly 160,000 clones; 80% to 90% of them were counted only once. The biggest ten clones account for roughly 9.3% of the sample.

On this clone: The antigen this receptor binds is unknown. No qualities accompany the bases; no much larger clone lies one base away.

Sequenced material: PBMCs. The receptor's source is a man between 18 and 29 years old in good health and CMV-seropositive. The receptor chain draws on TRBV25-1 and TRBJ2-1; TRBD2 is a possible D gene, resting on 6 matching bases. The nucleotides read TGTGCCAGCAACCCCAGGGACTTAGAAGATGAGCAGTTCTTC. Its protein product is CASNPRDLEDEQFF.